The clone carrying this TCR beta chain was counted a few times. Its antigen is as yet unknown. Tagging with unique molecular identifiers was applied to individual cDNA molecules. MiXCR, run by TCRdb on the 5' RACE reads, gives a single entry per CDR3 protein. The repertoire includes tens of thousands of distinct CDR3 sequences, more than 9% of them detected once, and roughly 10% sits in the top ten. From germline, CDR1 is SGHRS and CDR2 YFSETQ. This CDR3 spans 13 amino acids. The V gene lost 0 bases and the J gene lost 7 bases, with 10 bases spanning the gap. The data belong to a study of early T cells in non-severe SARS-CoV-2 infection. Study at large: The study sequenced bulk RNA from unsorted whole blood, with chains unpaired.

Findings and limits, study-wide: Anti-spike CD8 specificities were favored by VDJdb matching, whose results missed private and CD4 specificities.

The sample was whole blood. The genes are TRBV5-1 and TRBJ2-5, with D possibly TRBD2 on 5 matching bases. The receptor's source is an adult who was a healthcare worker with PCR-confirmed SARS-CoV-2 infection or an uninfected control (not recorded which). CDR3 DNA sequence: TGCGCCAGCAGCTTGGACCCGAGCGGGACCCAGTACTTC. It codes for CASSLDPSGTQYF. The full variable domain, completed using reference TRBV5-1 and TRBJ2-5, is KAGVTQTPRYLIKTRGQQVTLSCSPISGHRSVSWYQQTPGQGLQFLFEYFSETQRNKGNFPGRFSGRQFSNSRSEMNVSTLELGDSALYLCASSLDPSGTQYFGPGTRLLVL.